The rows below give T cell receptor beta chains drawn from one sample of a study of blood T cell repertoires in COVID-19. The data were produced by immunoSEQ multiplex PCR, yet TCRdb's version contains in-frame clones alone and is incomplete. This table has about 130,000 clones, 60% to 75% appearing once. Sample: peripheral blood. These receptors were obtained from a woman between 70 and 85 years old with acute or convalescent COVID-19. Each CDR3 is given with its conserved first and last residue. The order of the fields is D gene, J gene, clone size, V gene, CDR3 DNA, CDR3 protein. D genes are given only for firm matches. Clone size, where shown, is once, few, many, or a class for clones that have expanded.

D gene: -; J gene: TRBJ2-7; clone size: -; V gene: TRBV2; CDR3 DNA: TGTGCCAACCGAATAGGGAGGTCCTACGAGCAGTACTTC; CDR3 protein: CANRIGRSYEQYF
D gene: TRBD2; J gene: TRBJ2-2; clone size: -; V gene: TRBV11-2; CDR3 DNA: TGTGCCAGCTCATGGGTAGCGGGAGCCGGGGAGCTGTTTTTT; CDR3 protein: CASSWVAGAGELFF
D gene: TRBD2; J gene: TRBJ2-5; clone size: -; V gene: TRBV7-9; CDR3 DNA: TGTGCCAGCATCGGGACTAGCGGGAGTTGGGAGACCCAGTACTTC; CDR3 protein: CASIGTSGSWETQYF
D gene: -; J gene: TRBJ2-1; clone size: -; V gene: TRBV6-5; CDR3 DNA: TGTGCCAGCAATTCCGGGACACACTCCTACAATGAGCAGTTCTTC; CDR3 protein: CASNSGTHSYNEQFF
D gene: TRBD2; J gene: TRBJ2-5; clone size: -; V gene: TRBV10-3; CDR3 DNA: TGTGCCATCAGTGTGTTAGCGGGGGAGGAGACCCAGTACTTC; CDR3 protein: CAISVLAGEETQYF
D gene: -; J gene: TRBJ2-1; clone size: -; V gene: TRBV3-1/TRBV3-2; CDR3 DNA: TGTGCCAGCAGCCTTCCGCGGAGTGAGCAGTTCTTC; CDR3 protein: CASSLPRSEQFF
D gene: TRBD1; J gene: TRBJ1-1; clone size: few; V gene: TRBV5-4; CDR3 DNA: TGTGCCAGCAGCTGGACAGGGCAGGGCACTGAAGCTTTCTTT; CDR3 protein: CASSWTGQGTEAFF
D gene: -; J gene: TRBJ1-1; clone size: -; V gene: TRBV29-1; CDR3 DNA: TGCAGCGTTGAACAGGGGTACACTGAAGCTTTCTTT; CDR3 protein: CSVEQGYTEAFF
D gene: -; J gene: TRBJ1-2; clone size: -; V gene: TRBV6-6; CDR3 DNA: TGTGCCAGCAGTCCCTACTATGGCTACACCTTC; CDR3 protein: CASSPYYGYTF
D gene: -; J gene: TRBJ2-7; clone size: -; V gene: TRBV11-2; CDR3 DNA: TGTGCCAGCAGCTTAGGGGCGAGTGTCTACGAGCAGTACTTC; CDR3 protein: CASSLGASVYEQYF
D gene: -; J gene: TRBJ2-7; clone size: -; V gene: TRBV5-6; CDR3 DNA: TGTGCCAGCAGCCCAATCTCGGAGACCTACGAGCAGTACTTC; CDR3 protein: CASSPISETYEQYF
D gene: -; J gene: TRBJ2-3; clone size: once; V gene: TRBV5-1; CDR3 DNA: TGCGCCAGCAGCTTGGGGGTAGGAGGTGGTGGAGATACGCAGTATTTT; CDR3 protein: CASSLGVGGGGDTQYF
D gene: TRBD1; J gene: TRBJ1-1; clone size: -; V gene: TRBV10-3; CDR3 DNA: TGTGCCATCAGTGAGGGAGGGGGCACGGACACTGAAGCTTTCTTT; CDR3 protein: CAISEGGGTDTEAFF
D gene: TRBD1; J gene: TRBJ2-7; clone size: -; V gene: TRBV7-3; CDR3 DNA: TGTGCCAGCAGCCTGGACAGGGGGCGCGAGCAGTACTTC; CDR3 protein: CASSLDRGREQYF
D gene: -; J gene: TRBJ1-2; clone size: -; V gene: TRBV7-2; CDR3 DNA: TGTGCCAGCAGCTGGGTGGCAGGGTCCCATGGCTACACCTTC; CDR3 protein: CASSWVAGSHGYTF
D gene: TRBD2; J gene: TRBJ2-1; clone size: few; V gene: TRBV19; CDR3 DNA: TGTGCCAGTAGTCCGCGTGCGGGAGGGCCCAACAATGAGCAGTTCTTC; CDR3 protein: CASSPRAGGPNNEQFF
D gene: TRBD1; J gene: TRBJ1-2; clone size: few; V gene: TRBV5-5; CDR3 DNA: TGTGCCAGCAGCCACCAGGACAGGCTTGGCTACACCTTC; CDR3 protein: CASSHQDRLGYTF
D gene: -; J gene: TRBJ2-7; clone size: -; V gene: TRBV6-6; CDR3 DNA: TGTGCCAGCAGTCAACAGGTGGCCGAGCAGTACTTC; CDR3 protein: CASSQQVAEQYF
D gene: -; J gene: TRBJ2-2; clone size: -; V gene: TRBV5-8; CDR3 DNA: TGTGCCAGCAGTTTCCGATCGGACAGCCAGAACACCGGGGAGCTGTTTTTT; CDR3 protein: CASSFRSDSQNTGELFF
D gene: -; J gene: TRBJ2-1; clone size: few; V gene: TRBV18; CDR3 DNA: TGTGCCAGCTCACCACCGCCCGGGGGACATGAGCAGTTCTTC; CDR3 protein: CASSPPPGGHEQFF
D gene: -; J gene: TRBJ2-1; clone size: -; V gene: TRBV6-5; CDR3 DNA: TGTGCCAGCAGCCCGGGACTCCATTACAATGAGCAGTTCTTC; CDR3 protein: CASSPGLHYNEQFF
D gene: -; J gene: TRBJ1-1; clone size: -; V gene: TRBV2; CDR3 DNA: TGTGCCAGCAAGGGGGTTAGGGAGCCCGAAGCTTTCTTT; CDR3 protein: CASKGVREPEAFF